This paragraph reports one T cell receptor (beta chain). Its cognate antigen has yet to be identified. Within one base of it there is no much larger clone, and no base qualities were kept. The time point label for this specimen denotes: pre-sensitization, week 0. The sample's treatment or condition label, in plain terms: therapeutic diphenylcyclopropenone sensitization with weekly scalp DPC. At every patch-test visit, the blood draw took place before the patch test was put on. To be eligible, patients had to be aged 18 to 70, diagnosed with alopecia and judged suitable for DPC therapy, while pregnant patients were excluded. Unfractionated whole blood was collected in Tempus Blood RNA tubes, and total RNA was extracted from that blood. Library method: RACE. Reads for this sample came from a NextSeq 500. During library preparation, unique molecular identifiers were attached to individual cDNA molecules so that TCRs could be counted in a quantitative, reproducible way. Both TCR alpha and TCR beta chains were sequenced from each blood RNA sample. On the study's bioinformatics: A median of about 100,000 TCRs per sample was observed, with a range of about 20,000 to 750,000. V, J and CDR3 annotation of the TCR reads was carried out using the Decombinator software suite. For PS versus PT1 abundance plots, all samples were subsampled to the same number of TCRs (28,000). TCRs were defined as expanded if absent before sensitization and observed at least eight times at the 2-week time point. TCRdb trimmed public reads at Q25 via fastp, called clones via MiXCR and kept in-frame beta chains. Rows with a matching CDR3 protein are joined into one entry that keeps the most common DNA and genes. TCRdb, not the authors, supplied the V and J calls. This sample gives about 93,000 distinct CDR3 sequences in total; approximately 9% of them show up just once. Together, the top ten hold 2% to 3% of the sample.

Trimming removed 3 bases from V and 5 bases from J, leaving 11 bases between the germline ends. The CDR3 has 13 amino acids, counting the end cysteine and valine. Only the CDR3 region is kept as DNA, spanning 39 bases read in frame from base 1. CDR1 and CDR2 (WSHSY, SAAADI) derive from the germline V gene. This sample was taken from a study of human T cells and chemical hapten exposure (dated by TCRdb to about 2021). The study in broad terms: For sensitization, 2% DPC in acetone was applied to a roughly 2 cm by roughly 2 cm area of upper inner arm skin. Throughout the study period of about 23 weeks, patients also received therapeutic DPC doses to the scalp every week. Patch tests used Finn chambers with 0.01% DPC on the upper back, scored after 6 days by International Contact Dermatitis Research Group standards. The mostly female patient cohort included alopecia areata with under or over 50% scalp involvement, alopecia totalis and alopecia universalis. The libraries were sequenced as a pool, and the TCR yield per sample differed mostly because of small variations in library volumes within the pool. Peripheral blood TCR repertoire changes were tracked in vivo in alopecia patients during primary and secondary sensitization to the hapten diphenylcyclopropenone (DPC). Blood was sampled from patients pre-sensitization (week 0) and at 2, 6 and about 24 weeks after DPC sensitization. Twenty-nine alopecia patients gave blood for TCR sequencing at one to four time points (pre-sensitization, 2, 6 and 24 weeks).

Study-level results and caveats: Because all patients had alopecia, a presumed autoimmune disease, the immune response of the patients might differ from that of healthy individuals. After repeated subsampling, the strength of the expansion versus patch-test correlation and the threshold at which it became significant changed. Expanded TCRs formed significantly more large CDR3 similarity clusters than pre-sensitization or healthy control sets, consistent with antigen-driven responses. DPC sensitization did not change the number of TCRs with a frequency above 1 in 1000, and there was no evidence of changes in global repertoire structure. The number of PT1 expanded TCRs positively correlated with patch test score, significant at thresholds 8, 16 and 32 but not 4.

Recombination connected TRBV10-2 to TRBJ2-7, with TRBD1 tentatively as D gene (6 bases match). The TCR was taken from a man between 40 and 49 years old with alopecia areata. Some clones in this sample may be carry-over from other donors' samples. The material was whole blood, obtained in connection with sensitization to the hapten diphenylcyclopropenone (DPC). Read as DNA, the sequence is TGCGCCAGCAGTGAAAACAGGGACCACGAGCAGTACGTC. This is translated as CASSENRDHEQYV.